This entry is about one T cell receptor (beta chain). How the authors handled the data: Estimation of nucleated cell counts was performed using reference gene primer amplification. Libraries were prepared by immunoSEQ multiplex PCR; TCRdb keeps only in-frame clonotypes and omits some of them. D and trimming were read from the DNA, whereas the V and J calls and clone size are those reported in that table. The sample includes some 180,000 clones, 70% to 85% of them seen just once. This entry comes from a study of blood T cell repertoires in COVID-19. Study context: COVID-19 samples from acute and convalescent phases originated in the United States, Italy and Spain. In each case, the material was cDNA or gDNA derived from T cells, B-cell-depleted T cells, or PBMCs.

The study recruited people aged about 18 to 89 years across about two dozen US areas. The CDR3 is made up of 14 amino acids. CDR1 is SGHRS, CDR2 YFSETQ, per germline. V was trimmed by 1 base and J by 6 bases, leaving 12 bases between them. The V and J genes are TRBV5-1 and TRBJ2-3; no clear D. Sequencing used PBMCs or T cells enriched from blood (not recorded which). The receptor was derived from an older woman with acute COVID-19. CDR3 nucleotides: TGCGCCAGCAGCTTGTCTGCCTTCAGGGATACGCAGTATTTT. It encodes CASSLSAFRDTQYF.